This paragraph covers one TCR beta chain sequence. The same CDR3 also results from other DNA sequences found in this sample. The record originates from a study of blood T cell repertoires in COVID-19. Study in general: T cells, B-cell-depleted T cells, or PBMCs supplied cDNA or gDNA.

Data came from immunoSEQ multiplex PCR; TCRdb stores just in-frame clones and leaves some out. The table has about 260,000 clones, 75% to 90% seen once; the top ten hold over 1.5%. Trimming took off 0 bases at V and 4 bases at J, with 7 bases between the two ends. The CDR3 covers 12 residues. CDR1 is GTSNPN and CDR2 is SVGIG in the germline V gene (reference sequence). The sequence was collected from a man aged 25-40 years with active or convalescent COVID-19. The chain employs TRBV30 and TRBJ2-7; D perhaps matches TRBD2 (5 bases). What was sequenced was peripheral blood. As DNA, the CDR3 is TGTGCCTGGAGTGTATCGGGATACGAGCAGTACTTC. This gives the protein CAWSVSGYEQYF. The full variable domain, rest sourced from reference TRBV30 and TRBJ2-7, is SQTIHQWPATLVQPVGSPLSLECTVEGTSNPNLYWYRQAAGRGLQLLFYSVGIGQISSEVPQNLSASRPQDRQFILSSKKLLLSDSGFYLCAWSVSGYEQYFGPGTRLTVT.